This TCR beta chain comes out of a study of blood T cells in healthy people across ages. Study information: Researchers report that template switching captured about one barcoded beta molecule per two T cells.

Next came a second PCR, run for about 6 to 12 cycles, which used a sample-barcoded 5' primer along with a J-beta primer mix. TCRdb recomputed calls from the 5' RACE reads with MiXCR, one row per CDR3 protein. The sample has fewer than 2,000,000 distinct CDR3 sequences, 34% seen once. This clonotype was picked up many times. The CDR3 covers 11 residues. Germline lookup yields CDR1 SQVTM and CDR2 ANQGSEA. Donors were systemically healthy Caucasian individuals from Russia aged about 6 to 95 years. Total RNA, at least 5.5 micrograms per sample, came from PBMCs. Sequencing was carried out using blood. This TCR derives from a woman in her thirties in good health. The chain has TRBV29-1 and TRBJ2-5; D is unclear. CDR3 region: CIPSPDRPQYF. CDR3 nucleotides: TGCATCCCGTCCCCTGATAGGCCGCAGTACTTC.